This TCR beta chain was sequenced during a study of T cells in Graves' hyperthyroidism and ophthalmopathy. Trimming took 1 base from V and 5 from J; bases not matched to a gene: 6. The germline V gene has CDR1 DFQATT and CDR2 SNEGSKA (reference sequence). The CDR3 is 14 amino acids. Amplification yielded TCR beta CDR3 regions, with RNA transcripts as the source. The HTBI primer set served for first-round RT-PCR of the TCR CDR3. Using its own MiXCR run on the multiplex PCR reads, TCRdb lists one record per CDR3 protein. The sample shows approximately 530,000 distinct CDR3 sequences, less than 20% of them seen only once.

Sequenced: blood. The rearrangement links TRBV20-1 to TRBJ1-1; 8 nucleotides agree with TRBD1. The source is a man aged 35-49 years with Graves' ophthalmopathy. The CDR3 nucleotides read TGCAGTGCTAGAGCCTCCAGGGGGCGAACTGAAGCTTTCTTT. This sequence encodes CSARASRGRTEAFF.